These 28 T cell receptor beta chains were all obtained from the same sample, sequenced in a study of T cells after yellow fever vaccination. MiXCR was run by TCRdb on the 5' RACE reads, yielding one entry per CDR3 protein. There are more than 350,000 distinct CDR3 sequences in the sample; 9.5% to 13% occur only once, and roughly 18% lies in the top ten. The material was PBMCs, obtained on the day of the first yellow fever vaccination. The source of these receptors is a man aged 18 to 29 who received the YFV17D yellow fever vaccine.

The chain uses TRBV12-3 or TRBV12-4 and TRBJ1-1, with D hard to call. V was shortened by 3 bases and J by 6 bases, with 14 bases between the two germline ends. The CDR3 is 14 amino acids. The CDR3 loop reads CASSFSWGRAEAFF. The CDR3 nucleotides are TGTGCCAGCAGTTTTTCCTGGGGTAGGGCTGAAGCTTTCTTT.

This clonotype was seen at least ten times. The chain links TRBV7-2 to TRBJ2-7; D uncertain. V dropped 1 base and J dropped 1 base, with 11 bases sitting between them. The CDR3 contains 15 residues. Germline V gene data show CDR1 as SGHTA and CDR2 as FQGNSA. The CDR3 bases are TGTGCCAGCAGCTTAGGGTCGGGCTTGTCCTACGAGCAGTACTTC. It encodes CASSLGSGLSYEQYF. Full variable domain (outside the CDR3, taken from reference TRBV7-2 and TRBJ2-7): GAGVSQSPSNKVTEKGKDVELRCDPISGHTALYWYRQSLGQGLEFLIYFQGNSAPDKSGLPSDRFSAERTGGSVSTLTIQRTQQEDSAVYLCASSLGSGLSYEQYFGPGTRLTVT.

The chain joins TRBV20-1 to TRBJ1-5, with 9 bases identical to TRBD1. From germline, CDR1 is DFQATT and CDR2 SNEGSKA (reference sequence). CDR3 size: 15 residues. The trim removed 4 bases at V and 5 bases at J, leaving 9 bases unmatched. CDR3 nucleotide sequence: TGCAGTGCTAAGGTTGGACAGGGGATATATCAGCCCCAGCATTTT. Encoded protein: CSAKVGQGIYQPQHF.

The gene calls are TRBV2 and TRBJ2-5; 9 bases are a match to TRBD1. Germline trimming cut 7 bases from V and 6 bases from J; bases unmatched to any gene: 6. This CDR3 is 13 amino acids long. Germline V gene sequence: CDR1 SNHLY, CDR2 FYNNEI. The CDR3 DNA follows: TGTGCCAGCACCCCGGGACAGGGACAGACCCAGTACTTC. Amino acids: CASTPGQGQTQYF.

This clonotype came up once. A much larger clone lies a single base off, so this may be a read error. V gene TRBV5-5 combines with J gene TRBJ2-5, with D possibly matching TRBD2 (6 bases). The CDR3 runs 16 residues. Between the trimmed V and J ends, which lost 6 bases and 2 bases, there was a span of 20 bases. CDR1 is SGHKS and CDR2 is YYEKEE in the germline V gene (reference sequence). The CDR3 sequence is CASILAGQGTQETQYF. DNA of the CDR3: TGTGCCAGCATCCTCGCGGGGCAGGGAACACAAGAGACCCAGTACTTC.

The chain joins TRBV15 to TRBJ2-7; D is ambiguous. V lost 2 bases and J lost 6, with 11 bases in between. CDR1 and CDR2 (germline): LNHNV, YYDKDF (reference sequence). CDR3 length equals 13 residues. The CDR3 protein is CATSRQYQSEQYV. Written as DNA, the CDR3 is TGTGCCACCAGCAGACAGTACCAGAGCGAGCAGTACGTC.

The V gene is TRBV7-2, the J gene TRBJ2-2; no firm D call. CDR3 length: 15 amino acids. V shed 5 bases and J shed 1 base, with 11 bases lying between them. CDR1 and CDR2 from the germline V gene are SGHTA and FQGNSA. For the CDR3, the DNA is TGTGCCAGCAGCCTCCGGAACAGGAACACCGGGGAGCTGTTTTTT. Residues: CASSLRNRNTGELFF.

The chain uses TRBV7-9 and TRBJ2-5; D not resolved. Germline V CDR1 and CDR2: SEHNR, FQNEAQ (reference sequence). V dropped 3 bases and J dropped 5 bases, with 10 bases sitting between them. The CDR3 covers 13 residues. This CDR3 is CASSFPESETQYF. For the CDR3, the DNA is TGTGCCAGCAGCTTCCCGGAGTCGGAGACCCAGTACTTC.

The chain joins TRBV2 to TRBJ2-7; D is unclear. Deletions cut 6 bases from V and 2 bases from J, with 11 bases between. The CDR3 runs 13 residues. Germline CDR1 is SNHLY and CDR2 is FYNNEI. CDR3 amino acids: CASSVRSTYEQYV. The DNA of the CDR3 is TGTGCCAGCAGCGTAAGGTCCACCTACGAGCAGTACGTC.

This clonotype was seen only a few times. The V gene is TRBV11-2, the J gene TRBJ1-1, with 9 nucleotides matching TRBD1. The CDR3 sequence is 18 residues long. Germline lookup yields CDR1 SGHAT and CDR2 FQNNGV. The trim removed 5 bases at V and 1 base at J, leaving 14 bases unmatched. The CDR3 nucleotides are TGTGCCAGCAGCGAAAGCACCGGGACAGGGAGGGGGAACACTGAAGCTTTCTTT. As protein: CASSESTGTGRGNTEAFF.

This clonotype has at least ten counts. The V call is TRBV20-1, the J call TRBJ2-4; TRBD1 is a possible D gene (6 bases). V was shortened by 6 bases and J by 0 bases, with 12 bases between the two germline ends. CDR3 size: 14 residues. Germline V gene lookup returns CDR1 DFQATT and CDR2 SNEGSKA (reference sequence). The DNA for the CDR3 is TGCAGTGCCTTGGACAGAGTAGCCAAAAACATTCAGTACTTC. It yields the protein CSALDRVAKNIQYF.

This clonotype has more than one count but fewer than ten. This sequence joins TRBV5-1 and TRBJ2-3, with a possible D match to TRBD1 (6 bases). The CDR3 loop spans 17 amino acids. The germline V gene has CDR1 SGHRS and CDR2 YFSETQ. V was clipped by 4 bases and J by 2 bases, with 20 bases between them. The CDR3 is CASSAEQGSLNTDTQYF. CDR3 in DNA: TGCGCCAGCAGCGCCGAACAGGGATCACTTAACACAGATACGCAGTATTTT. Full variable domain (missing parts from reference TRBV5-1 and TRBJ2-3): KAGVTQTPRYLIKTRGQQVTLSCSPISGHRSVSWYQQTPGQGLQFLFEYFSETQRNKGNFPGRFSGRQFSNSRSEMNVSTLELGDSALYLCASSAEQGSLNTDTQYFGPGTRLTVL.

V and J are TRBV7-7 and TRBJ2-2, with D perhaps TRBD1 (6 bases). The CDR3 has 15 amino acids. V gave up 5 bases and J gave up 7 bases, with 17 bases separating them. CDR1 is SSHAT, CDR2 FNYEAQ, per germline (reference sequence). CDR3 in DNA: TGTGCCAGCAGCAAGACGGTCAGGGGTGACGGGGAGCTGTTTTTT. The encoded protein is CASSKTVRGDGELFF.

The sample holds one count of this clonotype. The rearrangement uses TRBV7-2 and TRBJ2-5; 14 bases match TRBD2. The CDR3 runs to 16 residues. V trimming: 6 bases; J trimming: 5 bases; junction bases outside the gene matches: 8. Germline V gene sequence: CDR1 SGHTA, CDR2 FQGNSA. For the CDR3, the DNA is TGTGCCAGCAGGCGGGGGGGACTAGCGGGGGACGAGACCCAGTACTTC. Protein sequence: CASRRGGLAGDETQYF.

This clonotype has more than one count but fewer than ten. V gene TRBV20-1 combines with J gene TRBJ1-2; 7 nucleotides agree with TRBD1. Germline V gene sequence: CDR1 DFQATT, CDR2 SNEGSKA (reference sequence). This CDR3 spans 15 amino acids. With V trimmed by 5 bases and J by 3 bases, 12 bases remained unmatched. Here the CDR3 reads CSARPGGVPDYGYTF. DNA of the CDR3: TGCAGTGCTCGACCAGGGGGGGTCCCAGACTATGGCTACACCTTC.

The table lists this clonotype with a few counts. The V gene is TRBV4-2, the J gene TRBJ2-5; perhaps TRBD1 as D (6 bases). Germline V gene lookup returns CDR1 LGHNA and CDR2 YNFKEQ. This CDR3 region has 16 residues. V lost 0 bases and J 5 bases, leaving 16 bases between the germline ends. The CDR3 spells CASSQDQTGWRETQYF. Here the CDR3 DNA reads TGTGCCAGCAGCCAAGATCAGACAGGTTGGAGGGAGACCCAGTACTTC.

J is TRBJ1-6 and V is TRBV6-1; D might be TRBD1 (5 bases). Germline V gene lookup returns CDR1 MNHNS and CDR2 SASEGT. This CDR3 spans 15 amino acids. V gave up 5 bases and J gave up 0 bases, with 8 bases separating them. The CDR3 sequence: CASSRQSSYNSPLHF. CDR3 DNA sequence: TGTGCCAGCAGTCGACAGAGCTCCTATAATTCACCCCTCCACTTT.

This clonotype appeared a few times. This sequence joins TRBV14 and TRBJ1-2, with unresolved D. Germline V gene lookup returns CDR1 SGHDN and CDR2 FVKESK. V gave up 2 bases and J gave up 6 bases, with 10 bases separating them. The CDR3 runs 13 residues. The CDR3 spells CASSQIFFDGYTF. The DNA of the CDR3 is TGTGCCAGCAGCCAAATATTCTTCGATGGCTACACCTTC. Filled out from reference TRBV14 and TRBJ1-2, the complete variable domain reads EAGVTQFPSHSVIEKGQTVTLRCDPISGHDNLYWYRRVMGKEIKFLLHFVKESKQDESGMPNNRFLAERTGGTYSTLKVQPAELEDSGVYFCASSQIFFDGYTFGSGTRLTVV.

The table lists this clonotype with a few counts. The J gene is TRBJ2-7, the V gene TRBV7-8; 7 nucleotides match TRBD2. Germline V CDR1 and CDR2: SGHVS, FQNEAQ. Trimming took 5 bases from V and 4 from J; bases not matched to a gene: 8. The CDR3 extends over 14 amino acids. The CDR3, as DNA: TGTGCCAGCAGCGCGGGGGTGGGCGGGTACGAGCAGTACGTC. It encodes CASSAGVGGYEQYV.

The chain carries TRBV5-1 and TRBJ2-1, with D hard to call. Trimming removed 3 bases from V and 1 base from J, with 11 bases in between. CDR1 and CDR2 from the germline V gene are SGHRS and YFSETQ. The CDR3 totals 15 residues. The CDR3 coding sequence is TGCGCCAGCAGCTCCCTTCCCATTTCCTACAATGAGCAGTTCTTC. Protein product: CASSSLPISYNEQFF.

This clonotype was detected only a few times. The chain joins TRBV5-1 to TRBJ2-7, with 13 positions matching TRBD2. The CDR3 spans 19 residues. Germline CDR1 and CDR2: SGHRS and YFSETQ. V was clipped by 4 bases and J by 1 base; unmatched bases: 14. In DNA form, the CDR3 reads TGCGCCAGCAGCCAAAGGACTAGCGGGGGCCGACCCCTATCCTACGAGCAGTACTTC. It encodes CASSQRTSGGRPLSYEQYF.

The chain joins TRBV4-3 to TRBJ2-7, with D possibly TRBD1 on 6 matching bases. V gave up 1 base and J gave up 3 bases, with 22 bases separating them. The CDR3 has 18 residues. Germline values: CDR1 LGHNA, CDR2 YSLEER. Here the CDR3 reads CASSQGPRQGQKGYEQYV. Written as DNA, the CDR3 is TGCGCCAGCAGCCAAGGTCCTCGCCAAGGACAGAAGGGCTACGAGCAGTACGTC.

The chain uses TRBV18 and TRBJ1-2, with 7 bases lining up with TRBD1. V dropped 4 bases and J dropped 3; count of bases not matched to a gene: 11. CDR3 length: 16 residues. Germline lookup yields CDR1 KGHSH and CDR2 LQKENI. For the CDR3, the DNA is TGTGCCAGCTCACTTCTCGGACAGGAATACCACTATGGCTACACCTTC. Its translation: CASSLLGQEYHYGYTF.

This clonotype has at least ten counts. The J gene is TRBJ2-7, the V gene TRBV5-1; perhaps D is TRBD1 or TRBD2 (5 bases each). The CDR3 extends over 15 amino acids. Germline V gene data show CDR1 as SGHRS and CDR2 as YFSETQ. Trimming stripped 0 bases from V and 2 bases from J, with 12 bases between. As DNA, the CDR3 is TGCGCCAGCAGCTTGGCTTCGGGGCTCGCCTACGAGCAGTACTTC. This encodes CASSLASGLAYEQYF.

The chain uses TRBV20-1 and TRBJ2-3; a weak D match, TRBD2 (7 bases). Trimming took 5 bases from V and 7 from J, leaving 16 bases between them. This CDR3 has 13 residues. CDR1 and CDR2 (germline): DFQATT, SNEGSKA (reference sequence). The CDR3 protein is CSARRGGAHTQYF. The CDR3 DNA reads TGCAGTGCTCGCCGTGGGGGGGCCCATACGCAGTATTTT.

This clonotype has a handful of counts. The chain uses TRBV28 and TRBJ2-5; no clear D gene. The CDR3 has 12 amino acids. V shed 3 bases and J shed 5 bases, with 7 bases lying between them. Germline V gives CDR1 MDHEN, CDR2 SYDVKM. CDR3 sequence: CASSFVLETQYF. The CDR3 DNA reads TGTGCCAGCAGTTTTGTTTTGGAGACCCAGTACTTC.

V usage is TRBV7-8 and J usage is TRBJ2-2, with 8 bases lining up with TRBD1. CDR3 length: 16 amino acids. V lost 5 bases, J lost 6 bases, and 11 bases stayed unmatched. Germline V gives CDR1 SGHVS, CDR2 FQNEAQ. CDR3 coding DNA: TGTGCCAGCAGCCTATGGACAGGGAGTATGTCCGGGGAGCTGTTTTTT. Its translation is CASSLWTGSMSGELFF.

The V and J genes are TRBV5-4 and TRBJ1-2, with D unresolved. From germline, CDR1 is SGHNT and CDR2 YYREEE (reference sequence). The CDR3 has 14 residues. Trimming cost V 4 bases and J 3 bases, with 13 bases left between them. Written as DNA, the CDR3 is TGTGCCAGCAGCGCGGGGTCTTGGGACTATGGCTACACCTTC. Amino acid sequence: CASSAGSWDYGYTF.